These 10 T cell receptor beta chains share one sample of origin, sequenced in a study of brain metastases from non-small cell lung cancer. This table comes from immunoSEQ multiplex PCR, and its TCRdb copy is limited to in-frame clones, with some not included. The profile shows more than 300 clones, 80% to 95% of them singletons. The sequenced sample was tissue from a brain metastasis. The receptors derive from a donor at least 40 years old with non-small cell lung cancer.

The J gene is TRBJ2-1, the V gene TRBV27; the D is unclear. V shed 7 bases and J shed 6 bases, with 13 bases lying between them. Germline V gene lookup returns CDR1 MNHEY and CDR2 SMNVEV (reference sequence). The CDR3 is 13 residues long. CDR3 sequence (DNA): TGTGCCAGCAACAAGCTCCCCGCCAATGAGCAGTTCTTC. Translation gives CASNKLPANEQFF.

The chain employs TRBV6-2 or TRBV6-3 and TRBJ1-1, with D perhaps matching TRBD1 (6 bases). The CDR3 has 16 amino acids. The ends were cut back, 4 bases at V and 0 bases at J, with 15 bases in the middle. CDR1 and CDR2 from the germline V gene are MNHEY and SVGEGT. The CDR3 bases are TGTGCCAGCAGTTGCCGACAGGTCGGCCTGAACACTGAAGCTTTCTTT. This translates into CASSCRQVGLNTEAFF.

This clone has just a few counts. The gene calls are TRBV2 and TRBJ2-3, with a tentative D call TRBD2 (5 bases). Germline loops: CDR1 SNHLY, CDR2 FYNNEI. The CDR3 contains 14 residues. V lost 4 bases to trimming and J lost 1 base, with 9 bases between them. The CDR3 DNA sequence: TGTGCCAGCAGTGTATACGGGGGCACAGATACGCAGTATTTT. As protein: CASSVYGGTDTQYF.

This clone was observed a handful of times. V gene TRBV2 combines with J gene TRBJ1-3, with D possibly being TRBD1 (6 bases). The ends were cut back, 4 bases at V and 4 bases at J, with 20 bases in the middle. The CDR3 spans 17 residues. Germline-derived CDR1 and CDR2 are SNHLY and FYNNEI. The CDR3 coding sequence is TGTGCCAGCAGTGCCCTTGGGGGGGCTAGCCGAGGAAACACCATATATTTT. Protein product: CASSALGGASRGNTIYF.

The chain employs TRBV7-6 and TRBJ1-3, with 9 bases aligning to TRBD1. The germline V gene has CDR1 SGHVS and CDR2 FNYEAQ. J lost 4 bases, V lost 5 bases, and 12 bases had no gene match. CDR3 length: 17 amino acids. The CDR3 spells CASSPSPQGAKGNTIYF. The CDR3 DNA reads as TGTGCCAGCAGCCCAAGCCCACAGGGGGCAAAAGGAAACACCATATATTTT. Supplemented by reference TRBV7-6 and TRBJ1-3, the full variable domain reads GAGVSQSPRYKVTKRGQDVALRCDPISGHVSLYWYRQALGQGPEFLTYFNYEAQQDKSGLPNDRFSAERPEGSISTLTIQRTEQRDSAMYRCASSPSPQGAKGNTIYFGEGSWLTVV.

This rearrangement joins TRBV27 to TRBJ1-1; a possible D gene is TRBD1 (6 bases). This CDR3 is built from 16 residues. V lost 6 bases and J 1 base, leaving 18 bases between the germline ends. Looked up from germline, CDR1 is MNHEY and CDR2 is SMNVEV (reference sequence). CDR3 coding DNA: TGTGCCAGCAGCCTTTTACGGGGGCAACAGAACACTGAAGCTTTCTTT. This translates into CASSLLRGQQNTEAFF.

The chain is built from TRBV29-1 and TRBJ1-1; D remains ambiguous. The CDR3 loop spans 11 amino acids. V lost 4 bases, J lost 2 bases, and 5 bases lay in between. The germline V gene has CDR1 SQVTM and CDR2 ANQGSEA. CDR3 residues: CSVGSNTEAFF. CDR3 DNA sequence: TGCAGCGTTGGCAGCAACACTGAAGCTTTCTTT.

The chain couples TRBV4-1 to TRBJ1-6; no firm D call. This CDR3 has 15 amino acids. CDR1 and CDR2 (germline): MGHRA, YSYEKL. V was pared by 4 bases and J by 10 bases, with 17 bases between. The CDR3 here is CASSLSGLSESPLHF. CDR3 nucleotide sequence: TGCGCCAGCAGCCTATCGGGTTTGTCCGAATCACCCCTCCACTTT.

This clone came up a few times. The chain recombines TRBV18 with TRBJ2-7; D may correspond to TRBD1 or TRBD2 (5 bases each). Germline V lookup: CDR1 KGHSH, CDR2 LQKENI. V dropped 6 bases and J dropped 7 bases, with 16 bases sitting between them. The CDR3 is 13 amino acids. The CDR3, as DNA: TGTGCCAGCTCCCCCGGGACCCAGAGAGAGCAGTACTTC. Its translation is CASSPGTQREQYF.

This chain links TRBV7-9 with TRBJ2-7; D gene unclear. V gave up 5 bases and J gave up 7 bases, with 15 bases separating them. The CDR3 is 13 residues long. CDR1 is SEHNR and CDR2 is FQNEAQ in the germline V gene (reference sequence). The CDR3 DNA follows: TGTGCCAGCAGCCCAACGGTCGGGTTGGAGCAGTACTTC. Translated, it gives CASSPTVGLEQYF.